This is a list of T cell receptor beta chains from one sample in a study of cytomegalovirus exposure and HLA in healthy donors. The protocol was immunoSEQ multiplex PCR, while the TCRdb copy is restricted to in-frame clones and leaves out a portion. The data show fewer than 70,000 clones, 90% seen once. Sequenced input: PBMCs. All receptors derive from a man between 18 and 35 years old in good health and CMV-seronegative. Both conserved end residues are trimmed from each CDR3. Each record gives: J gene, V gene, CDR3 protein.

TRBJ1-5 | TRBV2 | ASSEYRGSNQPQH
TRBJ2-1 | TRBV11-2 | ASSLEAGAYNEQF
TRBJ2-7 | TRBV2 | ASSVDLTSSYEQY
TRBJ2-1 | TRBV5-6 | ASSSGTSNEQF
TRBJ2-7 | TRBV5-1 | ASSWDSGSPYEQY
TRBJ1-5 | TRBV27 | ASSLPGTNQPQH
TRBJ1-4 | TRBV28 | ASSLLGGDEKLF
TRBJ2-1 | TRBV27 | ASSFFQTSGNSYNEQF
TRBJ1-1 | TRBV30 | AWSSRSLQPNTEAF
TRBJ2-1 | TRBV28 | ASRPGLATSYNEQF
TRBJ1-1 | TRBV14 | ASSQAPWGRGNTEAF
TRBJ1-5 | TRBV2 | ASSLQGTNQPQH
TRBJ2-7 | TRBV28 | ASSLSVGRGGFEQY
TRBJ2-6 | TRBV11-2 | ASSFVGGEILT
TRBJ1-2 | TRBV19 | ASSLPGTGFYGYT
TRBJ1-1 | TRBV11-2 | ASSLTRGSDTEAF
TRBJ2-7 | TRBV13 | ASSLGQGAGYEQY
TRBJ2-2 | TRBV12-2 | ASRIRTSARSNTGELF
TRBJ2-1 | TRBV7-9 | ASSLVVSGRGNEQF
TRBJ2-7 | TRBV5-1 | ASSLVSGGIYEQY
TRBJ2-7 | TRBV19 | ASSIGRAAYEQY
TRBJ1-2 | TRBV11-2 | ASSSQGMINYGYT
TRBJ2-3 | TRBV28 | ASIERSPDTQY
TRBJ2-1 | TRBV4-2 | ASSLTSGSVSYNEQF
TRBJ2-3 | TRBV27 | ASSFAGSTDTQY
TRBJ2-1 | TRBV27 | ASSKWARTSSYNEQF
TRBJ2-7 | TRBV6-5 | ASSYGEGYEQY
TRBJ2-2 | TRBV18 | ASSPGTSGRGTGELF
TRBJ2-5 | TRBV30 | AWILGETQY
TRBJ2-1 | TRBV19 | ASSRPGTGVDEQF
TRBJ2-7 | TRBV28 | ASSFYTSLSEQY
TRBJ2-5 | TRBV7-7 | ASSVTGGSETQY
TRBJ2-3 | TRBV10-1 | ASSESSGRGADTQY
TRBJ2-3 | TRBV5-4 | ASSLGWSTSTDTQY
TRBJ2-2 | TRBV19 | ASGKAPGLKNTGELF
TRBJ1-5 | TRBV28 | ASSSERAVQPQH
TRBJ2-6 | TRBV11-2 | ASSRFSGANVLT
TRBJ2-7 | TRBV7-2 | ASGAESAYEQY
TRBJ2-3 | TRBV6-5 | ASSVSSGTDTQY
TRBJ2-1 | TRBV9 | ASSWAVDNEQF
TRBJ1-2 | TRBV7-2 | ASSLVGGGDYGYT
TRBJ2-1 | TRBV5-1 | ASSLGLVAYNEQF
TRBJ2-7 | TRBV28 | ASSPPGGPDEQY
TRBJ2-3 | TRBV6-5 | ASSSTGGSDTQY
TRBJ2-7 | TRBV2 | ASTRDRAYEQY
TRBJ2-7 | TRBV19 | ASSSGTGARYEQY
TRBJ2-7 | TRBV7-9 | ASSLETVRGEQY
TRBJ2-5 | TRBV7-8 | ASSLESSDQETQY
TRBJ2-5 | TRBV11-2 | ASSPRRRMETQY
TRBJ1-1 | TRBV19 | ASNTRDRNTEAF
TRBJ2-1 | TRBV19 | ASSKDESSYNEQF
TRBJ2-1 | TRBV28 | ASTRQFSYNEQF
TRBJ2-3 | TRBV11-3 | ASSRTRRDTQY
TRBJ1-4 | TRBV2 | ATTGQGGNEKLF
TRBJ2-2 | TRBV2 | ASSPGTGGTGELF
TRBJ2-7 | TRBV5-4 | ASSPGSSGAYEQY